This T cell receptor (beta chain) came from a study of cytomegalovirus exposure and HLA in healthy donors. In the case of this clone: Its cognate antigen is unknown.

Both 60 Vbeta primers and 13 Jbeta primers went into the PCR. Profiled with immunoSEQ multiplex PCR; TCRdb holds only in-frame clones, not every one. The table has about 76,000 clones, approximately 80% seen once. Germline V gene lookup returns CDR1 SGHRS and CDR2 YFSETQ. The CDR3 loop spans 13 amino acids. V lost 3 bases and J 2 bases, leaving 8 bases between the germline ends. General observations from the study: TRBV6-2, TRBV6-3 and some other V segments were excluded as indistinguishable. In presence/absence analyses, roughly uniform sequencing depth across donors was assumed.

The source material was PBMCs. The chain uses TRBV5-1 and TRBJ2-5; no clear D. The sequence derives from a woman aged 40 to 50 in good health and CMV-seropositive. The CDR3 nucleotides read TGCGCCAGCAGCTCTCTACTACAAGAGACCCAGTACTTC. Translated: CASSSLLQETQYF.